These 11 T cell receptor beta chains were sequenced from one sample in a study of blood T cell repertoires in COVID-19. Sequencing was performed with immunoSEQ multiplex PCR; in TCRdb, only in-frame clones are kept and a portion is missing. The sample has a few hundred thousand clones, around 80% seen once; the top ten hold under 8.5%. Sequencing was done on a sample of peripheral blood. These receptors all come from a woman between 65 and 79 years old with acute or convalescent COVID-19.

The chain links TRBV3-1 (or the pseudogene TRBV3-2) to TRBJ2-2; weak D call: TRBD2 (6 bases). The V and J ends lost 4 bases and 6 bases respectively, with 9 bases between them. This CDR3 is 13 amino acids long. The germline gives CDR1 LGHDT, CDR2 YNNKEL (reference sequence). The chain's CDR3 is CASSPTSSGELFF. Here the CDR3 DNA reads TGTGCCAGCAGCCCCACTAGCTCCGGGGAGCTGTTTTTT.

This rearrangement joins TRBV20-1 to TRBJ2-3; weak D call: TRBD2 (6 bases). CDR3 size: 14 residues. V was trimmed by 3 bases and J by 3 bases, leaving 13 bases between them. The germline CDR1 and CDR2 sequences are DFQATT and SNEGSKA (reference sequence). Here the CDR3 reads CSASSGAGTDTQYF. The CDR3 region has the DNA TGCAGTGCTAGTAGCGGTGCGGGTACAGATACGCAGTATTTT.

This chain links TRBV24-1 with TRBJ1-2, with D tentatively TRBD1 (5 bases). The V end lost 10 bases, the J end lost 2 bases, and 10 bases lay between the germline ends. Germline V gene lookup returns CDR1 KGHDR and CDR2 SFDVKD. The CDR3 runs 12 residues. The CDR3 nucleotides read TGTGCCACAGGGGCTGGGAACTATGGCTACACCTTC. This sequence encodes CATGAGNYGYTF.

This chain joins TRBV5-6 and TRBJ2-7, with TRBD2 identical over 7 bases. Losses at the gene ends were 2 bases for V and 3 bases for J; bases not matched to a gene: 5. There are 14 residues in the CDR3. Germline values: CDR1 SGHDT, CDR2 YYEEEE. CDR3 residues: CASSFGGDDYEQYF. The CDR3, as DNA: TGTGCCAGCAGCTTTGGGGGGGATGACTACGAGCAGTACTTC.

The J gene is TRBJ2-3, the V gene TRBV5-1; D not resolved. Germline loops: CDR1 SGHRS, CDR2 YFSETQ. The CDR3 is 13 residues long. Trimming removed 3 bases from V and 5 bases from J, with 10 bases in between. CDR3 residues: CASSSPRLDTQYF. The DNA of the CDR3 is TGCGCCAGCAGCTCCCCCCGACTAGATACGCAGTATTTT.

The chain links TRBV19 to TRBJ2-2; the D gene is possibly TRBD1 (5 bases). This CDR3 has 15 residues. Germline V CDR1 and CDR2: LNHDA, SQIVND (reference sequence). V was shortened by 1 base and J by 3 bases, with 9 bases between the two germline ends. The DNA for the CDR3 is TGTGCCAGTAGTATAGGTGAAGGGGACACCGGGGAGCTGTTTTTT. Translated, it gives CASSIGEGDTGELFF.

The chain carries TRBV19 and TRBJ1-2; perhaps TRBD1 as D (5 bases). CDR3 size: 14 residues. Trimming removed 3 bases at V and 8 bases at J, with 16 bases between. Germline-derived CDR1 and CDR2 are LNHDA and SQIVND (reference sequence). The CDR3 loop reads CASSMDDRLGGYTF. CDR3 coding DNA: TGTGCCAGTAGTATGGATGACAGACTGGGAGGCTACACCTTC.

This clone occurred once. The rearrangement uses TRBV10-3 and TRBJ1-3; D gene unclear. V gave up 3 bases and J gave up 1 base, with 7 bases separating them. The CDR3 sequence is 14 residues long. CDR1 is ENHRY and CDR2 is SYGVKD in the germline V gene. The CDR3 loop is CAISDGGSGNTIYF. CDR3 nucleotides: TGTGCCATCAGTGATGGCGGGTCTGGAAACACCATATATTTT.

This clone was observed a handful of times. CDR3 amino acids: CASSSTGQGNYGYTF. The CDR3 DNA reads as TGCGCCAGCAGCTCGACAGGGCAGGGTAACTATGGCTACACCTTC. This chain joins TRBV5-1 and TRBJ1-2; 7 bases align to TRBD1. Germline loops: CDR1 SGHRS, CDR2 YFSETQ. The CDR3 totals 15 residues. V lost 3 bases and J lost 1; bases outside the gene matches: 6.

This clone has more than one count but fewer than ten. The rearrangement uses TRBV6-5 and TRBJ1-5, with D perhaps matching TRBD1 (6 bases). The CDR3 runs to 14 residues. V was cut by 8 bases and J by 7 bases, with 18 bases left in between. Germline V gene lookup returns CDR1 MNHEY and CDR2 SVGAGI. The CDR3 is CASWGPGSGQPQHF. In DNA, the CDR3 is TGTGCCAGCTGGGGGCCGGGGTCGGGACAGCCCCAGCATTTT.

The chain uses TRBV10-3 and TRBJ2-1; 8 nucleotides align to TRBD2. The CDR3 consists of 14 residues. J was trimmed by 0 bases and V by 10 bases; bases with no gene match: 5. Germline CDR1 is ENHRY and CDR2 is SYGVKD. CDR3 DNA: TGTGCCACGGTCGGGACTAGCTCCTACAATGAGCAGTTCTTC. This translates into CATVGTSSYNEQFF.